This T cell receptor (beta chain) was sequenced in a study of T cells after yellow fever vaccination. This CDR3 has 17 amino acids. In germline, CDR1 is SGHNT, CDR2 YYREEE (reference sequence). The V and J ends lost 3 bases and 4 bases, in that order; junction bases with no gene match: 14. TCRdb used MiXCR to reprocess the 5' RACE reads, holding one entry per CDR3 protein. The sample lists 20,000 to 25,000 distinct CDR3 sequences, around 5% occurring once. The sequence came from a man aged 18 to 30 who received the YFV17D yellow fever vaccine. The gene calls are TRBV5-4 and TRBJ2-5, with 8 bases fitting TRBD1. The starting material was PBMCs, either bulk or a sorted T-cell subset (CD4+, CD8+, memory, or dextramer-sorted; not recorded which), obtained about 41 days after the first yellow fever vaccination. CDR3 in amino acids: CASSSDRGRTFVETQYF. Written as DNA, the CDR3 is TGTGCCAGCAGCTCCGACAGGGGAAGGACTTTTGTAGAGACCCAGTACTTC.